The entry that follows covers one T cell receptor (beta chain) sequence. This entry belongs to a study of technical replicates of blood from a few donors. CDR3 length equals 19 residues. In germline, CDR1 is MGHRA, CDR2 YSYEKL. V lost 2 bases and J lost 8, with 30 bases in between. Here immunoSEQ multiplex PCR was the method, and the copy in TCRdb shows in-frame clones only, minus some. In the table there are 81,000 or so clones, 96% of which are singletons. The sample taken for sequencing was T cells isolated from PBMCs. V and J are TRBV4-1 and TRBJ1-2, with D hard to call. This clonotype originated in a human donor in good health. The CDR3 DNA is TGCGCCAGCAGCCAAAGGGAGCTAGACCCAACCCCCTCTTTGGGCGGCTACACCTTC. It yields the protein CASSQRELDPTPSLGGYTF.